The 29 T cell receptor beta chains below come from one sample, sequenced in a study of beta chain features in type 1 diabetes. Reverse transcribing all isolated RNA meant expressed TCRB transcripts were sequenced. The method was immunoSEQ multiplex PCR; TCRdb's version includes in-frame clones alone and lacks a portion of them. Of some 200,000 clones listed, roughly a tenth are singletons. The material sequenced was central memory CD4+ T cells from blood. Receptor source: a man aged 18 to 29 in good health.

This clone was seen a few times. This CDR3 reads CASSEQPNTEAFF. The CDR3, as DNA: TGTGCCAGCAGTGAACAGCCGAACACTGAAGCTTTCTTT. The gene calls are TRBV6-1 and TRBJ1-1, with D unclear. CDR3 size: 13 residues. Trimming took off 2 bases at V and 1 base at J, with 5 bases between the two ends. CDR1 is MNHNS and CDR2 is SASEGT in the germline V gene.

This clone was found many times. The V gene is TRBV7-9, the J gene TRBJ2-5; 7 bases map to TRBD2. Per germline, CDR1 SEHNR and CDR2 FQNEAQ (reference sequence). This CDR3 is built from 15 residues. The junction had 8 bases not matched to a gene; V was cut back by 5 bases and J by 2 bases. This CDR3 reads CASSLWLAAQETQYF. DNA of the CDR3: TGTGCCAGCAGCCTCTGGCTAGCGGCTCAAGAGACCCAGTACTTC.

The chain links TRBV2 to TRBJ2-3, with D maybe TRBD1 (6 bases). The V gene lost 9 bases and the J gene lost 5 bases, with 9 bases spanning the gap. The germline V gene encodes CDR1 SNHLY and CDR2 FYNNEI. This CDR3 has 11 amino acids. The CDR3 sequence is CARGARDTQYF. The DNA of the CDR3 is TGTGCCAGGGGGGCCAGAGATACGCAGTATTTT.

J is TRBJ2-1 and V is TRBV29-1; D is possibly TRBD1 or TRBD2 (6 bases each). V lost 3 bases and J lost 5, with 8 bases in between. This CDR3 region has 12 residues. Germline V gives CDR1 SQVTM, CDR2 ANQGSEA. This chain's CDR3 is CSVEGGDNEQFF. The CDR3 DNA follows: TGCAGCGTTGAGGGGGGCGACAATGAGCAGTTCTTC.

The chain uses TRBV30 and TRBJ2-5; D is unresolved. The CDR3 loop spans 13 amino acids. Germline CDR1 is GTSNPN and CDR2 is SVGIG (reference sequence). Trimming pared 2 bases from V and 2 bases from J, leaving 9 bases between. The CDR3 nucleotides are TGTGCCTGGAGTCTTGCGGCGCAAGAGACCCAGTACTTC. Amino acid sequence: CAWSLAAQETQYF.

The chain joins TRBV5-8 to TRBJ2-2; 10 positions agree with TRBD2. There are 16 residues in the CDR3. With V trimmed by 4 bases and J by 4 bases, 7 bases remained unmatched. CDR1 is SGHTS and CDR2 is YDEGEE in the germline V gene. The CDR3 DNA sequence: TGTGCCAGCAGCCGGCCTAGCGGGAGAGTCACCGGGGAGCTGTTTTTT. It is translated as CASSRPSGRVTGELFF.

The chain uses TRBV7-9 and TRBJ2-1; unclear D gene. This CDR3 comprises 13 residues. The V gene lost 2 bases and the J gene lost 9 bases, with 11 bases spanning the gap. Germline CDR1 SEHNR, CDR2 FQNEAQ (reference sequence). The CDR3 region has the DNA TGTGCCAGCAGCTTAACGCTCGGGCTTGAGCAGTTCTTC. As protein: CASSLTLGLEQFF.

V and J are TRBV5-1 and TRBJ2-1; tentatively, D is TRBD2 (6 bases). V was shortened by 1 base and J by 8 bases, with 13 bases between the two germline ends. The CDR3 contains 14 residues. The germline CDR1 and CDR2 sequences are SGHRS and YFSETQ. The CDR3: CASSLRPSSDEQFF. CDR3 sequence (DNA): TGCGCCAGCAGCTTGCGCCCTTCTAGCGATGAGCAGTTCTTC.

This clone was seen only a few times. The chain couples TRBV29-1 to TRBJ1-5; perhaps TRBD1 as D (5 bases). The CDR3 spans 13 residues. Germline V lookup: CDR1 SQVTM, CDR2 ANQGSEA. V gave up 2 bases and J gave up 4 bases, with 9 bases separating them. The CDR3: CSVEQGPNQPQHF. In DNA form, the CDR3 reads TGCAGCGTTGAACAGGGCCCAAATCAGCCCCAGCATTTT.

This clone was seen a handful of times. CDR3 sequence reads: CASSFLSGGSSYEQYF. The CDR3 DNA sequence: TGTGCCAGCAGTTTTCTATCAGGGGGTTCTTCTTACGAGCAGTACTTC. The chain has TRBV11-2 and TRBJ2-7; 7 nucleotides line up with TRBD1. The CDR3 is 16 amino acids. Trimming took 6 bases from V and 4 from J; bases not matched to a gene: 15. Looked up from germline, CDR1 is SGHAT and CDR2 is FQNNGV.

This clone was recorded a few times. The V call is TRBV4-2, the J call TRBJ2-7, with 9 bases matching TRBD2. Trimming at V came to 0 bases and at J to 3 bases, leaving 3 bases not matched to a gene. This CDR3 region has 15 residues. Per the germline V gene, CDR1 is LGHNA and CDR2 is YNFKEQ. The CDR3, as DNA: TGTGCCAGCAGCCAAGAGAGCGGGAGGCTCTACGAGCAGTACTTC. It encodes CASSQESGRLYEQYF.

This clone has only a few counts. The rearrangement uses TRBV28 and TRBJ2-2; D might be TRBD1 (6 bases). CDR3 length equals 15 residues. The V and J ends lost 0 bases and 4 bases respectively, with 9 bases between them. Germline CDR1 is MDHEN and CDR2 is SYDVKM. This chain's CDR3 is CASSLWGAGTGELFF. As DNA, the CDR3 is TGTGCCAGCAGTTTATGGGGGGCTGGCACCGGGGAGCTGTTTTTT.

V is TRBV27 and J is TRBJ2-5; D ambiguous. This CDR3 is built from 13 residues. The germline gives CDR1 MNHEY, CDR2 SMNVEV (reference sequence). Trimming took off 7 bases at V and 4 bases at J, with 13 bases between the two ends. Here the CDR3 reads CASTQTRGETQYF. The CDR3 DNA follows: TGTGCCAGCACTCAGACACGTGGAGAGACCCAGTACTTC.

This clone was counted many times. The V gene is TRBV7-6, the J gene TRBJ1-1; D is unclear. Germline lookup yields CDR1 SGHVS and CDR2 FNYEAQ. V dropped 4 bases and J dropped 1 base, with 7 bases sitting between them. The CDR3 length is 13 residues. The CDR3 protein is CASSSYKNTEAFF. As DNA, the CDR3 is TGTGCCAGCAGCTCATACAAGAACACTGAAGCTTTCTTT.

The chain recombines TRBV30 with TRBJ2-1; 7 bases map to TRBD2. Trimming at V came to 0 bases and at J to 6 bases, leaving 14 bases not matched to a gene. The CDR3 contains 17 residues. Germline V gives CDR1 GTSNPN, CDR2 SVGIG (reference sequence). CDR3 residues: CAWSVPTLRTRFNEQFF. The DNA for the CDR3 is TGTGCCTGGAGTGTCCCAACACTCCGGACTAGATTCAATGAGCAGTTCTTC.

This clone appeared a few times. The V gene is TRBV7-2, the J gene TRBJ2-5; TRBD1 aligns across 7 bases. J lost 1 base, V lost 5 bases, and 4 bases had no gene match. The CDR3 contains 14 residues. Germline CDR1 and CDR2: SGHTA and FQGNSA. Here the CDR3 DNA reads TGTGCCAGCAGCCGCGGACAGGCCCAAGAGACCCAGTACTTC. The encoded protein is CASSRGQAQETQYF.

This sequence joins TRBV15 and TRBJ2-2; 10 positions match TRBD2. V shed 3 bases, J shed 5 bases, and the junction held 3 bases outside the gene matches. The CDR3 sequence is 15 residues long. Germline CDR1 is LNHNV and CDR2 is YYDKDF (reference sequence). The DNA of the CDR3 is TGTGCCACCAGCAGGTCGACTAGCGGGACCGGGGAGCTGTTTTTT. This sequence encodes CATSRSTSGTGELFF.

Note on this clone: Different DNA sequences within this sample yield the same CDR3. This chain connects TRBV6-1 to TRBJ2-3; D might be TRBD1 (5 bases). Germline values: CDR1 MNHNS, CDR2 SASEGT. The CDR3 is 15 amino acids. V lost 0 bases and J 0 bases, leaving 7 bases between the germline ends. The CDR3 DNA sequence: TGTGCCAGCAGTGAAGCGGGGCAGAGCACAGATACGCAGTATTTT. The encoded protein is CASSEAGQSTDTQYF.

In its sample, this clone was seen a few times. The V call is TRBV5-1, the J call TRBJ2-7; 12 nucleotides agree with TRBD2. Germline-derived CDR1 and CDR2 are SGHRS and YFSETQ. This CDR3 has 16 residues. V dropped 0 bases and J dropped 6; count of bases not matched to a gene: 7. Here the CDR3 DNA reads TGCGCCAGCAGCTTGGGGACTAGCGGGATGTATGGCGAGCAGTACTTC. This codes for CASSLGTSGMYGEQYF.

The chain carries TRBV7-3 and TRBJ2-1; the match to TRBD1 covers 7 bases. The CDR3 loop spans 15 amino acids. The V gene end was trimmed by 4 bases and the J gene end by 3 bases; junction bases not matched to a gene: 6. The germline gives CDR1 SGHTA, CDR2 FQGTGA. In DNA, the CDR3 is TGTGCCAGCAGCTCGAACAGGGGCGGCTACAATGAGCAGTTCTTC. Protein: CASSSNRGGYNEQFF.

This clone was seen a few times. J is TRBJ2-1 and V is TRBV25-1, with D perhaps matching TRBD1 (5 bases). This CDR3 is built from 18 residues. The germline V gene has CDR1 MGHDK and CDR2 SYGVNS. Trimming pared 3 bases from V and 0 bases from J, leaving 18 bases between. The CDR3 spells CASSDRIQVLSSYNEQFF. For the CDR3, the DNA is TGTGCCAGCAGTGACCGTATACAGGTCCTTAGCTCCTACAATGAGCAGTTCTTC.

This clone was counted ten times or more. This chain links TRBV30 with TRBJ2-1; D unresolved. The V gene lost 7 bases and the J gene lost 6 bases, with 16 bases spanning the gap. Germline loops: CDR1 GTSNPN, CDR2 SVGIG (reference sequence). The CDR3 length is 13 residues. CDR3 DNA: TGTGCCTTCCAGAAGGGCTCATTCAATGAGCAGTTCTTC. Encoded protein: CAFQKGSFNEQFF. Full variable domain (missing parts from reference TRBV30 and TRBJ2-1): SQTIHQWPATLVQPVGSPLSLECTVEGTSNPNLYWYRQAAGRGLQLLFYSVGIGQISSEVPQNLSASRPQDRQFILSSKKLLLSDSGFYLCAFQKGSFNEQFFGPGTRLTVL.

The chain has TRBV7-2 and TRBJ1-2; no reliable D call. The CDR3 sequence is 15 residues long. The V and J ends lost 2 bases and 4 bases respectively, with 14 bases between them. Germline values: CDR1 SGHTA, CDR2 FQGNSA. The CDR3 loop reads CASSLSVGLPYGYTF. The CDR3 DNA reads as TGTGCCAGCAGCTTATCTGTGGGTTTACCCTATGGCTACACCTTC.

This chain joins TRBV14 and TRBJ1-1; no clear D gene. The CDR3 is made up of 16 amino acids. The ends were cut back, 0 bases at V and 0 bases at J, with 11 bases in the middle. CDR1 is SGHDN, CDR2 FVKESK, per germline. CDR3 bases: TGTGCCAGCAGCCAAGACCAGCCCTGGTTGAACACTGAAGCTTTCTTT. It specifies CASSQDQPWLNTEAFF.

This chain joins TRBV18 and TRBJ1-2, with TRBD1 identical over 10 bases. V was pared by 2 bases and J by 3 bases, with 3 bases of the junction left unmatched. Germline lookup yields CDR1 KGHSH and CDR2 LQKENI. This CDR3 region has 15 residues. The CDR3 coding sequence is TGTGCCAGCTCACCATGGGACAGGGGAGACTATGGCTACACCTTC. Translation: CASSPWDRGDYGYTF.

V is TRBV5-1 and J is TRBJ2-5, with 13 positions matching TRBD2. Trimming removed 2 bases from V and 3 bases from J; junction bases left unmatched: 1. CDR3 size: 15 residues. Germline lookup yields CDR1 SGHRS and CDR2 YFSETQ. The CDR3 bases are TGCGCCAGCAGCTTTGGACTAGCGGGAGAAGAGACCCAGTACTTC. Translation: CASSFGLAGEETQYF.

This clone was observed a handful of times. This sequence joins TRBV13 and TRBJ2-7; maybe TRBD1 (6 bases). The CDR3 is 15 residues long. CDR1 is PRHDT and CDR2 is FYEKMQ in the germline V gene (reference sequence). Trimming removed 1 base from V and 2 bases from J, with 12 bases in between. The CDR3 loop is CASSLDSQGTYEQYF. The DNA for the CDR3 is TGTGCCAGCAGCTTAGACTCACAGGGTACCTACGAGCAGTACTTC.

This clone was seen a handful of times. The V gene is TRBV10-1, the J gene TRBJ2-4, with 7 positions matching TRBD2. The CDR3 extends over 14 amino acids. V lost 4 bases and J lost 8; bases outside the gene matches: 8. Germline values: CDR1 WNHNN, CDR2 SYGVQD (reference sequence). The CDR3 sequence is CASSVAGDSDIQYF. The CDR3 DNA sequence: TGCGCCAGCAGTGTGGCGGGAGACTCGGACATTCAGTACTTC.

There are a few counts of this clone. CDR3 nucleotide sequence: TGTGCCAGCAGTGAAGCGCTTCCGGTAACCAAAAACATTCAGTACTTC. Translation: CASSEALPVTKNIQYF. This chain connects TRBV2 to TRBJ2-4; D gene unclear. Deletions cut 0 bases from V and 2 bases from J, with 11 bases between. Looked up from germline, CDR1 is SNHLY and CDR2 is FYNNEI. The CDR3 runs to 16 residues.